Below are 18 T cell receptor beta chains sequenced from a single sample in a study of T cells in tuberculosis. Thawed, overnight-rested PBMC were stained with GMM-loaded CD1B tetramer, viability dye and anti-CD3, then sorted. CD1B tetramers were loaded with Rhodococcus equi-derived C32 glucose monomycolate. Data came from immunoSEQ multiplex PCR; TCRdb stores just in-frame clones and leaves some out. The table includes about 59,000 clones, around 86% detected once. Specimen: CD1b-GMM tetramer-negative cells sorted from PBMCs. Receptors were obtained from an adult woman with latent tuberculosis.

The CDR3 region has the DNA TGTGCCAGCAGTAGGGCGGGGGGCATCTACGGCTACACCTTC. Protein sequence: CASSRAGGIYGYTF. The chain couples TRBV6-5 to TRBJ1-2; possible D gene TRBD1, 6 bases. V was shortened by 5 bases and J by 8 bases, with 18 bases between the two germline ends. There are 14 residues in the CDR3. Germline values: CDR1 MNHEY, CDR2 SVGAGI.

The CDR3 spells CASSDSRYGQGKGNTIYF. The CDR3 DNA follows: TGTGCCAGCAGTGACTCCAGGTATGGGCAGGGGAAAGGAAACACCATATATTTT. J is TRBJ1-3 and V is TRBV6-4; a possible D gene is TRBD1 (6 bases). The V end was cut by 0 bases, the J end by 4 bases, with 19 bases between. Per the germline V gene, CDR1 is MRHNA and CDR2 is SNTAGT. The CDR3 sequence is 18 residues long.

V and J are TRBV9 and TRBJ2-1; D not certain. The V gene lost 2 bases and the J gene lost 8 bases, with 5 bases spanning the gap. The germline CDR1 and CDR2 sequences are SGDLS and YYNGEE. The CDR3 consists of 11 residues. CDR3 region: CASSVTDEQFF. CDR3 DNA sequence: TGTGCCAGCAGCGTCACGGATGAGCAGTTCTTC. The whole variable domain, filled in from reference TRBV9 and TRBJ2-1, reads DSGVTQTPKHLITATGQRVTLRCSPRSGDLSVYWYQQSLDQGLQFLIQYYNGEERAKGNILERFSAQQFPDLHSELNLSSLELGDSALYFCASSVTDEQFFGPGTRLTVL.

Only one count was recorded for this clone. The J gene is TRBJ2-7, the V gene TRBV7-8; D gene uncertain. Trimming took 2 bases from V and 1 from J, leaving 12 bases between them. This CDR3 has 15 residues. CDR1 is SGHVS, CDR2 FQNEAQ, per germline. The CDR3 loop is CASSLSQVDSYEQYF. The CDR3 DNA reads as TGTGCCAGCAGCTTAAGTCAGGTGGATTCCTACGAGCAGTACTTC.

This chain uses TRBV25-1 with TRBJ2-7; TRBD2 might be the D (5 bases). The CDR3 length is 14 residues. Germline CDR1 and CDR2: MGHDK and SYGVNS. V lost 7 bases, J lost 6 bases, and 19 bases lay in between. CDR3 sequence reads: CASTPGPRSGEQYF. CDR3 nucleotide sequence: TGTGCCAGCACCCCTGGGCCCCGAAGCGGCGAGCAGTACTTC.

This clone was counted once. J is TRBJ1-3 and V is TRBV14; D gene ambiguous. The length of the CDR3 is 17 residues. The germline gives CDR1 SGHDN, CDR2 FVKESK. V lost 1 base, J lost 0 bases, and 13 bases lay in between. The DNA for the CDR3 is TGTGCCAGCAGCCAAGTAAGCGGTCTTAGCTCTGGAAACACCATATATTTT. It is translated as CASSQVSGLSSGNTIYF.

DNA of the CDR3: TGTGCCAGCAGCCCCCACCCCCTCACAGGGGGCCGCCGATGCTATGGCTACACCTTC. It yields the protein CASSPHPLTGGRRCYGYTF. V gene TRBV21-1 combines with J gene TRBJ1-2; TRBD1, the table's D call, was not compared with the DNA. TRBV21-1 is a recognized pseudogene. CDR3 length equals 19 residues.

The J gene is TRBJ1-1, the V gene TRBV7-2; no definite D call. CDR1 and CDR2 from the germline V gene are SGHTA and FQGNSA. The CDR3 is 16 residues long. With 6 bases removed from V and 0 bases from J, the gap between germline ends came to 17 bases. The CDR3 loop reads CASSWWVGGMNTEAFF. CDR3 in DNA: TGTGCCAGCAGTTGGTGGGTGGGAGGGATGAACACTGAAGCTTTCTTT.

The J gene is TRBJ1-4, the V gene TRBV28; D is possibly TRBD1 (6 bases). The V and J ends lost 4 bases and 6 bases respectively, with 15 bases between them. This CDR3 has 15 residues. Germline loops: CDR1 MDHEN, CDR2 SYDVKM. The CDR3 loop is CASSSPYRDDEKLFF. DNA of the CDR3: TGTGCCAGCAGTTCTCCATACAGGGACGATGAAAAACTGTTTTTT.

The J gene is TRBJ1-2, the V gene TRBV27; 7 bases agree with TRBD1. This CDR3 has 14 residues. J gave up 1 base and V 2 bases, and 1 base lay outside the gene matches. CDR1 is MNHEY and CDR2 is SMNVEV in the germline V gene (reference sequence). CDR3 sequence reads: CASSLRQGNYGYTF. CDR3 sequence (DNA): TGTGCCAGCAGTTTACGACAGGGTAACTATGGCTACACCTTC.

The CDR3 region is CASSQSNTGTDYEQYF. Written as DNA, the CDR3 is TGCGCCAGCAGCCAATCCAACACCGGGACAGACTACGAGCAGTACTTC. The chain carries TRBV4-1 and TRBJ2-7, with TRBD1 identical over 7 bases. The CDR3 covers 16 residues. CDR1 and CDR2 from the germline V gene are MGHRA and YSYEKL. J gave up 3 bases and V 2 bases, and 10 bases lay outside the gene matches.

The chain couples TRBV18 to TRBJ1-2; a weak D match, TRBD1 (6 bases). Trimming pared 3 bases from V and 2 bases from J, leaving 7 bases between. CDR3 length equals 13 residues. The germline V gene has CDR1 KGHSH and CDR2 LQKENI. The CDR3 region is CASSPDRNYGYTF. CDR3 in DNA: TGTGCCAGCTCACCGGACAGAAACTATGGCTACACCTTC.

The V and J genes are TRBV15 and TRBJ2-7; 15 nucleotides match TRBD2. CDR1 and CDR2 (germline): LNHNV, YYDKDF (reference sequence). The CDR3 covers 16 residues. Germline trimming cut 7 bases from V and 0 bases from J; bases unmatched to any gene: 4. Here the CDR3 DNA reads TGTGCCACCACGGGGACTAGCGGGAGGTCCTCCTACGAGCAGTACTTC. It yields the protein CATTGTSGRSSYEQYF. Variable domain in full (rest from reference TRBV15 and TRBJ2-7): DAMVIQNPRYQVTQFGKPVTLSCSQTLNHNVMYWYQQKSSQAPKLLFHYYDKDFNNEADTPDNFQSRRPNTSFCFLDIRSPGLGDTAMYLCATTGTSGRSSYEQYFGPGTRLTVT.

The chain links TRBV28 to TRBJ2-3; 12 nucleotides align to TRBD2. The CDR3 covers 14 residues. Germline V gene data show CDR1 as MDHEN and CDR2 as SYDVKM. V lost 7 bases, J lost 3 bases, and 2 bases stayed unmatched. The CDR3: CASTLAGGTDTQYF. Written as DNA, the CDR3 is TGTGCCAGCACCCTAGCGGGGGGGACAGATACGCAGTATTTT.

The rearrangement links TRBV7-2 to TRBJ1-1, with 9 bases aligning to TRBD1. The CDR3 is 18 residues long. Trimming removed 4 bases from V and 3 bases from J; junction bases left unmatched: 15. The germline V gene has CDR1 SGHTA and CDR2 FQGNSA. CDR3 coding DNA: TGTGCCAGCAGCTCCCGTACCGGGACAGGGCTTATAGACACTGAAGCTTTCTTT. This translates into CASSSRTGTGLIDTEAFF.

The rearrangement joins TRBV5-1 to TRBJ2-1, with 8 bases aligning to TRBD2. The V and J ends lost 0 bases and 3 bases, in that order; junction bases with no gene match: 2. This CDR3 has 15 amino acids. CDR1 is SGHRS, CDR2 YFSETQ, per germline. CDR3 DNA sequence: TGCGCCAGCAGCTTGGATAGCGGGGTCTACAATGAGCAGTTCTTC. Translating gives CASSLDSGVYNEQFF.

The CDR3 bases are TGCGCCAGCAGCCTAGCGGGAGCAAGTTCCAATGAGCAGTTCTTC. Protein: CASSLAGASSNEQFF. The V and J genes are TRBV5-1 and TRBJ2-1; TRBD2 matches at 10 bases. The CDR3 has 15 amino acids. Germline CDR1 reads SGHRS; CDR2 reads YFSETQ. J gave up 6 bases and V 4 bases, and 7 bases lay outside the gene matches.

The J gene is TRBJ2-1, the V gene TRBV28; 9 nucleotides line up with TRBD2. This CDR3 comprises 14 residues. With 2 bases clipped from V and 4 bases from J, the junction kept 0 bases outside the gene matches. Germline-derived CDR1 and CDR2 are MDHEN and SYDVKM. The CDR3 region has the DNA TGTGCCAGCAGTTTAAGCGGGGGGTACAATGAGCAGTTCTTC. It yields the protein CASSLSGGYNEQFF.